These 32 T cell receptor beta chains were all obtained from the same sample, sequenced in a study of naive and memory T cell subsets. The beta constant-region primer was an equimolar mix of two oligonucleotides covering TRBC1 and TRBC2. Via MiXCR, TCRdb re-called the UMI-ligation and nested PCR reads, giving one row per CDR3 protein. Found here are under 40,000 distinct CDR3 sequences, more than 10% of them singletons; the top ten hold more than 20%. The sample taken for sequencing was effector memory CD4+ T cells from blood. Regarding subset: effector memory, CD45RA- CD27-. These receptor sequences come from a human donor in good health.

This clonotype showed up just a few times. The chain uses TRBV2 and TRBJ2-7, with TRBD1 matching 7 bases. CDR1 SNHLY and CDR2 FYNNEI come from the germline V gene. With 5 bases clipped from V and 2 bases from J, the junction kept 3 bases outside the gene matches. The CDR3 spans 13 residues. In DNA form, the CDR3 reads TGTGCCAGCAGTACGGACAGGACCTACGAGCAGTACTTC. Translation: CASSTDRTYEQYF.

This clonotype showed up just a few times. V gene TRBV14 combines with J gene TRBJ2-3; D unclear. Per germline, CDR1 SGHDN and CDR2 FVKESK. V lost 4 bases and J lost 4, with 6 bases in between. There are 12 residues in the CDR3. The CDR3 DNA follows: TGTGCCAGCAGCCCCCGACCAGATACGCAGTATTTT. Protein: CASSPRPDTQYF.

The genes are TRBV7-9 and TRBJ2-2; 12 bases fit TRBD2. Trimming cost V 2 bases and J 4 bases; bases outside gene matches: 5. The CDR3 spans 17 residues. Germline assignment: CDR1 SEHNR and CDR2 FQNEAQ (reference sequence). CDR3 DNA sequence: TGTGCCAGCAGCTTATCAACGGGACTAGCGGGCACCGGGGAGCTGTTTTTT. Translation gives CASSLSTGLAGTGELFF.

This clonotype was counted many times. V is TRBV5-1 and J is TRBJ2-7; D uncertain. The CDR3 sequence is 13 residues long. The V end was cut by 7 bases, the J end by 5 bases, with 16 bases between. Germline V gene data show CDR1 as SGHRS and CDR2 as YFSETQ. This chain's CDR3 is CASQLEVSNEQYF. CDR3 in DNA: TGCGCCAGCCAGCTAGAGGTGAGCAACGAGCAGTACTTC.

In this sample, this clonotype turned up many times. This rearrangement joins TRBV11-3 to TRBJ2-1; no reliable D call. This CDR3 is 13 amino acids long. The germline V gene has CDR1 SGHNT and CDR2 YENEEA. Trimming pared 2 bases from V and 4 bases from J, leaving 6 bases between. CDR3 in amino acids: CASSLNLYNEQFF. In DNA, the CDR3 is TGTGCCAGCAGCTTAAATCTGTACAATGAGCAGTTCTTC.

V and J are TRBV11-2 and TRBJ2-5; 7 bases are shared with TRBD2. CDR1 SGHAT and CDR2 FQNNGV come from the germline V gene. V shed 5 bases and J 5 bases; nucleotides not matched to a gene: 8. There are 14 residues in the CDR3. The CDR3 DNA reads TGTGCCAGCAGCCCCGGACTAGATCGCGAGACCCAGTACTTC. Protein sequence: CASSPGLDRETQYF.

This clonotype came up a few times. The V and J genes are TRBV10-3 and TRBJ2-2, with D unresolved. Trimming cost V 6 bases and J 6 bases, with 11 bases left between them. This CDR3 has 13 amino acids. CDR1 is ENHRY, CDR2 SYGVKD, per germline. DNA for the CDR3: TGTGCCATCAGGCGAGAAGAGTCCGGGGAGCTGTTTTTT. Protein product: CAIRREESGELFF.

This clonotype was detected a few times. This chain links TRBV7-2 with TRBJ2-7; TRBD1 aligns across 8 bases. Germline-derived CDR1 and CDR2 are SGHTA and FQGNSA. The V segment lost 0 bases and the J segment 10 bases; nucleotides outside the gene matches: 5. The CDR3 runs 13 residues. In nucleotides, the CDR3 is TGTGCCAGCAGCTTAGCTCAGGACAGGGCCCAGTACTTC. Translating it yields CASSLAQDRAQYF.

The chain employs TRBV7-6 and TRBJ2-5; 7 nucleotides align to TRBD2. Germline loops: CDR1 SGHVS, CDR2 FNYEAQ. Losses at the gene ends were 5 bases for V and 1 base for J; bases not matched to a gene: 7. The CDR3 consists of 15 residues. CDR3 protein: CASSPQAGLQETQYF. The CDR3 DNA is TGTGCCAGCAGCCCACAAGCGGGGCTCCAAGAGACCCAGTACTTC.

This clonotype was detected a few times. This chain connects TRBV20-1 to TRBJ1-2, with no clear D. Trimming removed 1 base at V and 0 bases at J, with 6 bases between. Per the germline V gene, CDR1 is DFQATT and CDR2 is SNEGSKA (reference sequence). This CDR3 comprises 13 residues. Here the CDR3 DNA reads TGCAGTGCTAGAGTGGCATCTAACTATGGCTACACCTTC. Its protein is CSARVASNYGYTF.

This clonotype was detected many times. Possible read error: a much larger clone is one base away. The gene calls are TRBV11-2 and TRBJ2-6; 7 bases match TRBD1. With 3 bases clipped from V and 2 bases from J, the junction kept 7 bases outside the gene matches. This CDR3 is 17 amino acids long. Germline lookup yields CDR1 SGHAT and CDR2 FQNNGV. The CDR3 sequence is CASSFQGVAAGANVLTF. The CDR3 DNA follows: TGTGCCAGCAGCTTCCAGGGGGTAGCCGCTGGGGCCAACGTCCTGACTTTC. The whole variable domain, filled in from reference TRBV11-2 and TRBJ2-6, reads EAGVAQSPRYKIIEKRQSVAFWCNPISGHATLYWYQQILGQGPKLLIQFQNNGVVDDSQLPKDRFSAERLKGVDSTLKIQPAKLEDSAVYLCASSFQGVAAGANVLTFGAGSRLTVL.

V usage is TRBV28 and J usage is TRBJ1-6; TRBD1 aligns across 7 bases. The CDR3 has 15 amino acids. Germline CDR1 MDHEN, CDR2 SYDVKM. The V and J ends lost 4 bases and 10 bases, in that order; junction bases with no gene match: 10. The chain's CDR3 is CASSSQGGVKSPLHF. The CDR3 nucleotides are TGTGCCAGCAGTTCGCAGGGGGGAGTCAAATCACCCCTCCACTTT.

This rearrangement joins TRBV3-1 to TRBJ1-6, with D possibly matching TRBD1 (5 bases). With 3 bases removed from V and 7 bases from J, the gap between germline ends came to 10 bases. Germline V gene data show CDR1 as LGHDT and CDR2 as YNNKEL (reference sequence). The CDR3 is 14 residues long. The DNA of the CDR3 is TGTGCCAGCAGCCAGGGACGGTTAAATTCACCCCTCCACTTT. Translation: CASSQGRLNSPLHF.

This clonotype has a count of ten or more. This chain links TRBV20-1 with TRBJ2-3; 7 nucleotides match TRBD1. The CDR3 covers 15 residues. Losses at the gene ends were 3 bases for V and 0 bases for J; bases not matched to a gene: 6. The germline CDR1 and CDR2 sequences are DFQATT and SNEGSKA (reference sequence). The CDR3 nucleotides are TGCAGTGCTAGCCGGGCAGGGGGTAGCACAGATACGCAGTATTTT. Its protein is CSASRAGGSTDTQYF.

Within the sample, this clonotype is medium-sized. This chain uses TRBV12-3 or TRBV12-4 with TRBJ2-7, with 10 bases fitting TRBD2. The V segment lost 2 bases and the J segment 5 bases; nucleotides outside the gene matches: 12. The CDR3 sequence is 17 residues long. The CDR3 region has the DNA TGTGCCAGCAGTTTACAGATACTAGCGGGAAGTTTCAACGAGCAGTACTTC. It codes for CASSLQILAGSFNEQYF.

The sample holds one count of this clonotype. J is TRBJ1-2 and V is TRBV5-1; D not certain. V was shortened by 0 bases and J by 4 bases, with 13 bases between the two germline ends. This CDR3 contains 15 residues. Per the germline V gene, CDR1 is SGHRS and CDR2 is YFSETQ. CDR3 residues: CASSLGGRQSYGYTF. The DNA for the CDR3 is TGCGCCAGCAGCTTGGGAGGTCGGCAGAGCTATGGCTACACCTTC. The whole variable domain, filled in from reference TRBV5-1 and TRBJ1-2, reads KAGVTQTPRYLIKTRGQQVTLSCSPISGHRSVSWYQQTPGQGLQFLFEYFSETQRNKGNFPGRFSGRQFSNSRSEMNVSTLELGDSALYLCASSLGGRQSYGYTFGSGTRLTVV.

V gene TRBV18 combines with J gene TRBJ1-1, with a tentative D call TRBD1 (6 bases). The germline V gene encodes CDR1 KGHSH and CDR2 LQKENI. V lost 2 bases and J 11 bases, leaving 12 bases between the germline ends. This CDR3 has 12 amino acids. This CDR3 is CASSPRGRSAFF. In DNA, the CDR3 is TGTGCCAGCTCACCAAGGGGGAGGTCGGCTTTCTTT.

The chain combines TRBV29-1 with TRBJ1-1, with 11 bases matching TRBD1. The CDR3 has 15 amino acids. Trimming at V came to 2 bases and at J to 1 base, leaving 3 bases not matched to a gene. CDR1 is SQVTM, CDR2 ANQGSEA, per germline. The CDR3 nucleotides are TGCAGCGTTGAAAGGGGGACAGGGGGGAACACTGAAGCTTTCTTT. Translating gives CSVERGTGGNTEAFF.

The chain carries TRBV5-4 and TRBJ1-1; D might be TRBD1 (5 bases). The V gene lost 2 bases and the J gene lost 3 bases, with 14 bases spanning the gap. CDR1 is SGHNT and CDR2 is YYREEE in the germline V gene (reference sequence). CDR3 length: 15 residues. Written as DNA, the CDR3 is TGTGCCAGCAGCTTAGGGGTTGGCGGGTACACTGAAGCTTTCTTT. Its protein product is CASSLGVGGYTEAFF.

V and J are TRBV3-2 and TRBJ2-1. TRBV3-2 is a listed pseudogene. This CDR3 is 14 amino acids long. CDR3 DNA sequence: TGTGCCAGCAGCCAAGACAACGCCGGCGATGAGCAGTTCTTC. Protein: CASSQDNAGDEQFF.

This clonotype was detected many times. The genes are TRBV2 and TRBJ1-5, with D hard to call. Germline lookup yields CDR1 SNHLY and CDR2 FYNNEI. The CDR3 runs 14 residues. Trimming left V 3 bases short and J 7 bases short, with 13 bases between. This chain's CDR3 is CASSEARAGQPQHF. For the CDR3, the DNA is TGTGCCAGCAGTGAGGCGCGGGCTGGACAGCCCCAGCATTTT.

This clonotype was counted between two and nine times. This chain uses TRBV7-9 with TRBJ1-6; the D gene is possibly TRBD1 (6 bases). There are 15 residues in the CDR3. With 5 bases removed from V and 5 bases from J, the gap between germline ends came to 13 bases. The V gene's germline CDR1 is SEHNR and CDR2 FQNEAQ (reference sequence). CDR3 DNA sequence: TGTGCCAGCAGCGCGGACAGAAGAGATAATTCACCCCTCCACTTT. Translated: CASSADRRDNSPLHF.

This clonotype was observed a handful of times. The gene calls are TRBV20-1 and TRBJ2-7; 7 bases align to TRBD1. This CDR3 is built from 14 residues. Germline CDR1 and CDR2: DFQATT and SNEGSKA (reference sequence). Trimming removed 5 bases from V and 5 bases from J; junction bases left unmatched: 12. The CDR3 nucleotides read TGCAGTGCTTCCCGACGACAGGGTCTCAACGAGCAGTACTTC. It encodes CSASRRQGLNEQYF.

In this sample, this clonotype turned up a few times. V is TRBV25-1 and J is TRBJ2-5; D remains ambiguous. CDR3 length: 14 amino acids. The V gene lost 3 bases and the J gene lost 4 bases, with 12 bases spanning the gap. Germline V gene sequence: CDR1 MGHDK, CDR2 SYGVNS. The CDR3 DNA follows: TGTGCCAGCAGTGACACATGGGAAGGAGAGACCCAGTACTTC. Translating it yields CASSDTWEGETQYF. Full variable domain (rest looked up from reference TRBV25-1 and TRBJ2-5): EADIYQTPRYLVIGTGKKITLECSQTMGHDKMYWYQQDPGMELHLIHYSYGVNSTEKGDLSSESTVSRIRTEHFPLTLESARPSHTSQYLCASSDTWEGETQYFGPGTRLLVL.

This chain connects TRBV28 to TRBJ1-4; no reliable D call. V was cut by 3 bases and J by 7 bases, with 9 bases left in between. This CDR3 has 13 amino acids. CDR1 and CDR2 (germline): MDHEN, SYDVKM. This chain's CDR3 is CASSLFRGEKLFF. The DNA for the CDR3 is TGTGCCAGCAGTTTGTTCCGGGGTGAAAAACTGTTTTTT.

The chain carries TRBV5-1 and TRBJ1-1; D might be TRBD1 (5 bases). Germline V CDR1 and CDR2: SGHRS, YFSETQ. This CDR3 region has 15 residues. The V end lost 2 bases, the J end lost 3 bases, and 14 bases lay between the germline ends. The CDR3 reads CASSFLGGTDTEAFF. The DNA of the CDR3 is TGCGCCAGCAGCTTTTTAGGAGGGACCGACACTGAAGCTTTCTTT. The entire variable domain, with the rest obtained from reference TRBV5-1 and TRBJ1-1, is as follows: KAGVTQTPRYLIKTRGQQVTLSCSPISGHRSVSWYQQTPGQGLQFLFEYFSETQRNKGNFPGRFSGRQFSNSRSEMNVSTLELGDSALYLCASSFLGGTDTEAFFGQGTRLTVV.

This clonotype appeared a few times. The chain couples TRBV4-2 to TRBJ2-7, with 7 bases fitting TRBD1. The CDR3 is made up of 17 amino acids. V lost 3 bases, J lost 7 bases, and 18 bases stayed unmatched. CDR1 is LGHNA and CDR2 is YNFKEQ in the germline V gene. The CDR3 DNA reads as TGTGCCAGCAGCCAGGCGACCTCCGGGACAGACCCTAGGGAGCAGTACTTC. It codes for CASSQATSGTDPREQYF.

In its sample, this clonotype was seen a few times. The CDR3 is CSAPAGTTNEKLFF. The CDR3 nucleotides are TGCAGTGCCCCTGCGGGGACAACTAATGAAAAACTGTTTTTT. V and J are TRBV20-1 and TRBJ1-4; D not certain. The CDR3 is made up of 14 amino acids. Germline CDR1 is DFQATT and CDR2 is SNEGSKA (reference sequence). V dropped 6 bases and J dropped 0 bases, with 11 bases sitting between them.

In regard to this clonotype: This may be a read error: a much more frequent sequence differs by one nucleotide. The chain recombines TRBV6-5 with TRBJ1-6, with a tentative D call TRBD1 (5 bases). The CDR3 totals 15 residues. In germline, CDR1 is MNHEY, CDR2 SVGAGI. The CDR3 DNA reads TGTGCCAGCAGTTCCAGGGAGCTCTATAATTCATCCCTCCACTTT. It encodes CASSSRELYNSSLHF.

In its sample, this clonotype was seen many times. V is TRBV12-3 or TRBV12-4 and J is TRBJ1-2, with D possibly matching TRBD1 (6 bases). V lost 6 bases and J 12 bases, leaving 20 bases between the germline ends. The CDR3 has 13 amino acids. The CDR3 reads CASRPPDGGQDTF. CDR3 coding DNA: TGTGCCAGCAGACCTCCTGACGGGGGGCAGGACACCTTC.

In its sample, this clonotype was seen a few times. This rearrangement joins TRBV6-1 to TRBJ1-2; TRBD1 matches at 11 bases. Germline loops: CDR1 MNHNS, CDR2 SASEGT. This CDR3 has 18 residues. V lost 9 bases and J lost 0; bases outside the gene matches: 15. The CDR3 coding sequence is TGTGCCAGTCGCCAATTACCTGGACAGGGGGCCACTAACTATGGCTACACCTTC. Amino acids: CASRQLPGQGATNYGYTF.

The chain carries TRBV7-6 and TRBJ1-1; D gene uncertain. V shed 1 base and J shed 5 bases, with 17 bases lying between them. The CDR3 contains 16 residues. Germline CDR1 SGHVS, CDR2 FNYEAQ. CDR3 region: CASSLGTSLGVTEAFF. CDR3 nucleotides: TGTGCCAGCAGCTTAGGAACGAGTCTGGGAGTGACTGAAGCTTTCTTT.